Only a few counts were recorded for the clone carrying this T cell receptor (beta chain). Its cognate antigen is unknown. Molecular barcoded adaptors covering alpha/delta and beta/gamma chains were used on approximately 400 ng RNA. One entry per CDR3 protein, called by TCRdb with MiXCR from the reads. The sample yields 100,000 to 150,000 distinct CDR3 sequences, over 10% seen once. The V gene's germline CDR1 is SGHTA and CDR2 FQGNSA. J was trimmed by 2 bases and V by 3 bases; bases with no gene match: 5. CDR3 length: 15 residues. The sample is drawn from a study of read filtering for tumor transcriptome and immune sequencing. Overall study context: Revised staging placed eight or nine patients in R-ISS I, some 17 in II, six or seven in III.

Bone marrow was sampled from every patient at the time of active disease. Overall study findings and caveats: IR-seq captured clonotypes deeper and more reliably than RNA-seq. Approximately 80% of IR-seq clonotypes had one read, totaling around 3.4% of reads; RNA-seq: around 77% and 45%.

The TCR sequence derives from a donor at least 40 years old with multiple myeloma. The chain employs TRBV7-2 and TRBJ2-3; TRBD2 matches at 7 bases. The sequenced material came from a population of CD138-negative cells sorted from bone marrow. The CDR3 reads CASSFDGTNTDTQYF. The CDR3 DNA sequence: TGTGCCAGCAGCTTCGACGGGACTAACACAGATACGCAGTATTTT.